These 10 T cell receptor beta chains share one sample of origin, sequenced in a study of blood T cell repertoires in COVID-19 (dated by TCRdb to about 2020). The library was made by the immunoSEQ multiplex PCR assay. TCRdb retrieved this table from immuneACCESS and kept in-frame rearrangements only. Not all clones are present; in checked studies, unresolved V genes account for under half, and no reason is known for the remainder. This sample holds over 60,000 clones; 89% were observed only once. Roughly 4.5% of the sample goes to the ten largest clones. Sequenced input: peripheral blood. The receptors were gathered from a woman aged 50 to 60 with active COVID-19.

The chain uses TRBV19 and TRBJ2-7; tentative D call: TRBD2 (7 bases). The ends were cut back, 3 bases at V and 4 bases at J, with 16 bases in the middle. Germline loops: CDR1 LNHDA, CDR2 SQIVND (reference sequence). The CDR3 extends over 15 amino acids. The CDR3 spells CASSIGGFGRYEQYF. The CDR3 bases are TGTGCCAGTAGTATCGGGGGCTTCGGGAGGTACGAGCAGTACTTC.

The chain couples TRBV7-9 to TRBJ1-1; D not certain. Germline CDR1 reads SEHNR; CDR2 reads FQNEAQ (reference sequence). CDR3 length equals 13 residues. Between the trimmed V and J ends, which lost 4 bases and 8 bases, there was a span of 14 bases. The CDR3 is CASSSPRFREAFF. Here the CDR3 DNA reads TGTGCCAGCAGCTCCCCACGGTTTAGAGAAGCTTTCTTT.

CDR3 sequence: CASSVDSRGGQPQHF. CDR3 bases: TGTGCCAGCAGCGTAGATAGCAGGGGCGGACAGCCCCAGCATTTT. J is TRBJ1-5 and V is TRBV9; perhaps TRBD1 as D (6 bases). V was pared by 0 bases and J by 7 bases, with 14 bases between. There are 15 residues in the CDR3. Per germline, CDR1 SGDLS and CDR2 YYNGEE.

The chain links TRBV5-1 to TRBJ2-2, with no clear D. V lost 0 bases, J lost 8 bases, and 14 bases lay in between. The CDR3 is 15 residues long. Germline V CDR1 and CDR2: SGHRS, YFSETQ. The CDR3 DNA reads TGCGCCAGCAGCTTGGGACACGCGCTGAGTGGGGAGCTGTTTTTT. It encodes CASSLGHALSGELFF.

The chain couples TRBV9 to TRBJ2-2; 9 nucleotides align to TRBD2. Germline CDR1 SGDLS, CDR2 YYNGEE. V dropped 0 bases and J dropped 3; count of bases not matched to a gene: 9. The CDR3 totals 18 residues. DNA for the CDR3: TGTGCCAGCAGCGTAGGAGTAGCGGGAGCACGGGACACCGGGGAGCTGTTTTTT. It yields the protein CASSVGVAGARDTGELFF. Drawing the rest from reference TRBV9 and TRBJ2-2, the complete variable domain is DSGVTQTPKHLITATGQRVTLRCSPRSGDLSVYWYQQSLDQGLQFLIQYYNGEERAKGNILERFSAQQFPDLHSELNLSSLELGDSALYFCASSVGVAGARDTGELFFGEGSRLTVL.

The rearrangement links TRBV6-7 to TRBJ2-7; TRBD1 matches 8 bases. TRBV6-7 counts as an open reading frame of uncertain function. With V trimmed by 8 bases and J by 6 bases, 12 bases remained unmatched. The CDR3 runs 14 residues. The DNA for the CDR3 is TGTGCCAGCTACCGAACAGGGGGGATAATCGAGCAGTACTTC. Amino acids: CASYRTGGIIEQYF.

V usage is TRBV7-9 and J usage is TRBJ1-5, with 10 bases that match TRBD1. Germline assignment: CDR1 SEHNR and CDR2 FQNEAQ (reference sequence). The V and J ends lost 1 base and 5 bases, in that order; junction bases with no gene match: 5. The CDR3 contains 16 residues. The DNA for the CDR3 is TGTGCCAGCAGCTTAGGCCGGGACAGGGGTTATCAGCCCCAGCATTTT. It encodes CASSLGRDRGYQPQHF.

The chain joins TRBV28 to TRBJ2-1; 8 bases agree with TRBD1. Germline-derived CDR1 and CDR2 are MDHEN and SYDVKM. V was clipped by 2 bases and J by 8 bases; unmatched bases: 11. This CDR3 spans 16 amino acids. The CDR3 region is CASSLKVGQGSDEQFF. CDR3 in DNA: TGTGCCAGCAGTTTAAAAGTAGGACAGGGTTCCGATGAGCAGTTCTTC.

The chain's CDR3 is CASSPPHRVGGYTF. The DNA of the CDR3 is TGTGCCAGTAGTCCACCCCACAGGGTAGGTGGCTACACCTTC. The chain recombines TRBV19 with TRBJ1-2; D may be TRBD1 (6 bases). The length of the CDR3 is 14 residues. Germline lookup yields CDR1 LNHDA and CDR2 SQIVND (reference sequence). Trimming left V 5 bases short and J 7 bases short, with 17 bases between.

Written as DNA, the CDR3 is TGCAGCGTACGGGACTTTTCCCTTAACTATGGCTACACCTTC. It codes for CSVRDFSLNYGYTF. The chain couples TRBV29-1 to TRBJ1-2; tentatively, D is TRBD1 (5 bases). The V gene lost 6 bases and the J gene lost 1 base, with 15 bases spanning the gap. This CDR3 spans 14 amino acids. From germline, CDR1 is SQVTM and CDR2 ANQGSEA.